This T cell receptor (beta chain) was captured in a study of spatial heterogeneity in lung cancer. Study context: Sequenced follow-up PBMC samples came a median of around 2 years after resection, where available.

TCRdb itself ran the 5' RACE reads through MiXCR, one entry per CDR3 protein. The data contain over 85,000 distinct CDR3 sequences, approximately 20% of them seen just once; the ten biggest clones take up 21%. V lost 3 bases and J lost 9; bases outside the gene matches: 10. CDR1 is MNHEY, CDR2 SMNVEV, per germline (reference sequence). The CDR3 contains 15 residues. As to time point: blood at routine non-recurrence follow-up after resection. The chain carries TRBV27 and TRBJ2-1; TRBD2 matches 8 bases. The clonotype comes from a male donor with early-stage non-small cell lung cancer. This sample comprised PBMCs, obtained at follow-up. DNA of the CDR3: TGTGCCAGCAGTTTCTTAACGGGACTAGAAATTGAGCAGTTCTTC. Translated: CASSFLTGLEIEQFF.